These T cell receptor beta chains were read from a single sample in a study of radiation and T cells in renal cell carcinoma. Produced via immunoSEQ multiplex PCR; TCRdb's table is partial and in-frame only. The data hold around 140,000 clones, with around 78% observed a single time. Sequenced material: blood, taken from a patient whose treatment included radiotherapy and nephrectomy. These receptors were obtained from a woman in her 50s with renal cell carcinoma. CDR3s include the opening cysteine and the closing phenylalanine or tryptophan. The order of the fields is clone size, V gene, D gene, J gene, CDR3 protein, CDR3 DNA. D genes are given only for firm matches. The size of a clone is reported for some rows only, either as once, few or many, or as a class for expanded clones.

.	TRBV14	.	TRBJ2-3	CASSQGTLYTDTQYF	TGTGCCAGCAGCCAAGGGACACTCTACACAGATACGCAGTATTTT
.	TRBV5-1	.	TRBJ2-5	CASSKGNYEETQYF	TGCGCCAGCAGCAAGGGAAACTACGAGGAGACCCAGTACTTC
.	TRBV21-1	.	TRBJ1-2	CASSNRRAYGYTF	TGTGCCAGCAGCAATAGAAGGGCCTACGGCTACACCTTC
.	TRBV6-5	TRBD1	TRBJ1-5	CASSRRGLGQPQHF	TGTGCCAGCAGCCGCAGGGGGTTAGGACAGCCCCAGCATTTT
.	TRBV7-8	.	TRBJ1-1	CASSSTSHGRYTEAFF	TGTGCCAGCAGCTCGACTTCACACGGACGGTACACTGAAGCTTTCTTT
.	TRBV9	TRBD2	TRBJ2-1	CASSVAGGGEQFF	TGTGCCAGCAGCGTTGCGGGAGGCGGGGAGCAGTTCTTC
.	TRBV18	TRBD1	TRBJ2-2	CASSPGTGGIGELFF	TGTGCCAGCTCACCCGGGACAGGAGGAATCGGGGAGCTGTTTTTT
few	TRBV10-2	.	TRBJ1-1	CASTPTPFEGTEAFF	TGCGCCAGCACTCCGACACCATTTGAGGGCACTGAAGCTTTCTTT
.	TRBV4-1	.	TRBJ1-2	CASSQGQGVYGYTF	TGCGCCAGCAGCCAAGGGCAGGGAGTCTATGGCTACACCTTC
.	TRBV4-1	.	TRBJ1-4	CASSPTAGRGEKLFF	TGCGCCAGCAGCCCAACGGCGGGGCGTGGTGAAAAACTGTTTTTT
.	TRBV25-1	.	TRBJ2-5	CASSDLTEGRFLETQYF	TGTGCCAGCAGTGACTTAACAGAGGGGCGATTTCTGGAGACCCAGTACTTC
.	TRBV9	.	TRBJ1-2	CASSVGREGGRTNYGYTF	TGTGCCAGCAGCGTAGGGAGAGAAGGGGGTCGTACCAACTATGGCTACACCTTC
few	TRBV7-2	.	TRBJ1-6	CASSLTGQNSPLHF	TGTGCCAGCAGCTTAACAGGTCAAAATTCACCCCTCCACTTT
once	TRBV9	TRBD2	TRBJ2-1	CASSVGSGRTYNEQFF	TGTGCCAGCAGCGTTGGTAGCGGGAGGACCTACAATGAGCAGTTCTTC
once	TRBV5-1	.	TRBJ2-3	CASSPDSPTDTQYF	TGCGCCAGCAGTCCGGACTCCCCCACAGATACGCAGTATTTT
.	TRBV6-5	.	TRBJ2-7	CASSYAAEGGGQYF	TGTGCCAGCAGTTATGCCGCTGAGGGAGGCGGGCAGTACTTC
.	TRBV7-9	.	TRBJ1-4	CASSLLGSGLFF	TGTGCCAGCAGCTTACTGGGCAGCGGCCTGTTTTTT
.	TRBV4-1	TRBD1	TRBJ2-1	CASSPTGQGRNEQFF	TGCGCCAGCAGCCCAACCGGACAGGGAAGGAATGAGCAGTTCTTC
once	TRBV30	.	TRBJ2-2	CAWKFGVNTGELFF	TGTGCCTGGAAATTCGGGGTGAACACCGGGGAGCTGTTTTTT
.	TRBV18	.	TRBJ1-4	CASSPAGLPNEKLFF	TGTGCCAGCTCACCAGCGGGGTTGCCTAATGAAAAACTGTTTTTT
few	TRBV5-1	.	TRBJ1-2	CASSPDSPVSYTF	TGCGCCAGCAGCCCGGACAGCCCGGTTAGCTACACCTTC
.	TRBV7-2	TRBD2	TRBJ2-5	CASSFTSGEETQYF	TGTGCCAGCAGCTTTACTAGCGGGGAGGAGACCCAGTACTTC
.	TRBV7-2	.	TRBJ2-3	CASSQGDTQYF	TGTGCCAGCAGCCAAGGGGATACACAGTATTTT